This TCR beta chain was sequenced in a study of early T cells in non-severe SARS-CoV-2 infection (dated by TCRdb to about 2021). In the study overall: Because TCR sequencing relied on bulk RNA taken from unsorted whole blood, pairing of alpha and beta chains was not possible. General conclusions and limits of the study: VDJdb matching was skewed toward anti-spike CD8 responses and likely underestimated virus-specific expansions by missing private and CD4 specificities.

Set within a cohort of healthcare workers in London, UK, this nested case-control study involved weekly PCR testing of nasopharyngeal swabs along with blood sampling. Healthcare workers were recruited during the week of the UK lockdown, between 23 and 31 March 2020, and followed weekly for up to roughly 15 weeks. V is clipped by 2 bases and J by 5 bases, and the sequence between their germline boundaries is 13 bases long. The CDR3 covers 16 residues, taking in both the cysteine and the phenylalanine. The only DNA kept is the CDR3, 48 bases in frame from the first base. Taken from the germline V gene, the CDR1 and CDR2 loops are MGHDK and SYGVNS. Regarding this clonotype: Its cognate antigen has yet to be identified. No qualities accompany the bases; no much larger clone lies one base away.

Libraries were made using 5' RACE. Sequenced using a NextSeq 500. Unique molecular identifiers were attached to individual cDNA molecules in the TCR library protocol so that sequencing error and PCR bias could be corrected. TCR alpha and beta chains were both sequenced, and the abundances of alpha and beta sequences in each sample were closely correlated with each other. Per the original workflow: Decombinator V4 was used to annotate the V gene, J gene and CDR3 of the TCR sequences. Expanded TCRs were defined as changing significantly between any two time points under a Poisson model with p below 0.0001. Abundances of TCRs were expressed as counts per million after normalisation to the total number of TCRs sequenced in each sample. MAIT TCRs were defined by TRAV1-2 paired with TRAJ12, TRAJ20 or TRAJ33, and iNKT TCRs by TRAV10 paired with TRAJ18. A search of VDJdb, accessed on 1 November 2021, was run for TCRs annotated to CMV, EBV and SARS-CoV-2, with TCRs annotated for multiple antigens excluded. Using fastp trimming at Q25 and MiXCR clonotype assembly, TCRdb reanalyzed the public sequencing data and kept in-frame beta chains. Rows with one shared CDR3 protein collapse into an entry with the most common genes and DNA. It is TCRdb's table, rather than the study itself, that gives the V and J calls and clone size. The sample table shows over 30,000 distinct CDR3 sequences, and under 6% are seen once. Of the sample, 13% to 15% falls within the top ten clones.

The rearrangement combines TRBV25-1 with TRBJ1-6; a tentative D call is TRBD1 (6 bases match). The receptor was isolated from an adult who was a healthcare worker with PCR-confirmed SARS-CoV-2 infection or an uninfected control (not recorded which). The sequenced material came from whole blood. The DNA is as follows: TGTGCCAGCAGTGAAGCAGGGACACTTGATAATTCACCCCTCCACTTT. Its protein reads: CASSEAGTLDNSPLHF.